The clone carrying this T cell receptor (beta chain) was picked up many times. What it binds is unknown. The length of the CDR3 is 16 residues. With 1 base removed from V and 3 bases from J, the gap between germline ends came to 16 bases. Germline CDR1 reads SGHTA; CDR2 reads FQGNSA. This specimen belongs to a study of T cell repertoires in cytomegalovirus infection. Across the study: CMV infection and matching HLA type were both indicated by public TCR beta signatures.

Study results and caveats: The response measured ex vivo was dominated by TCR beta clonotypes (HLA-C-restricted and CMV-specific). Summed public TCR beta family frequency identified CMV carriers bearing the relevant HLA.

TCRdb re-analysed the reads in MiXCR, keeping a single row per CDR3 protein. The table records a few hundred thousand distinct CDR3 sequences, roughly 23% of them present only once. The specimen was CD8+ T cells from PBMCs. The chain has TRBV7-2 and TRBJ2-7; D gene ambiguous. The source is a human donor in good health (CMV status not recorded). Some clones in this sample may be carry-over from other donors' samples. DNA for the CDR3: TGTGCCAGCAGCTTAGTCAGTGTTAAGGCGCACTACGAGCAGTACTTC. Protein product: CASSLVSVKAHYEQYF.